Each of the 29 T cell receptor beta chains below was sequenced from the same sample in a study of cytomegalovirus exposure and HLA in healthy donors. Primers included in the PCR were 60 Vbeta and 13 Jbeta primers. The data were produced by immunoSEQ multiplex PCR, yet TCRdb's version contains in-frame clones alone and is incomplete. The table lists about 110,000 clones, 76% of them singletons, with around 15% in the top ten. The source material was PBMCs. The source of these receptors is a man aged 30 to 39 in good health and CMV-seropositive.

The chain employs TRBV30 and TRBJ1-2, with 9 bases matching TRBD1. Germline trimming cut 4 bases from V and 4 bases from J; bases unmatched to any gene: 10. The CDR3 has 15 residues. Looked up from germline, CDR1 is GTSNPN and CDR2 is SVGIG (reference sequence). The CDR3 DNA is TGTGCCTGGAACCCGGGACAGGGAGAAATCTATGGCTACACCTTC. Its translation is CAWNPGQGEIYGYTF.

V gene TRBV7-9 combines with J gene TRBJ2-2, with D possibly TRBD2 on 6 matching bases. V was trimmed by 5 bases and J by 5 bases, leaving 18 bases between them. The CDR3 contains 16 residues. The germline V gene has CDR1 SEHNR and CDR2 FQNEAQ (reference sequence). CDR3 bases: TGTGCCAGCAGCCCCCTTGTCGGGGGTAGGACCGGGGAGCTGTTTTTT. Translating gives CASSPLVGGRTGELFF.

The chain's CDR3 is CASSSRGPLQGGNTIYF. In DNA form, the CDR3 reads TGTGCCAGCAGCTCCCGCGGCCCGCTCCAGGGGGGAAACACCATATATTTT. The chain joins TRBV14 to TRBJ1-3; TRBD1 might be the D (6 bases). Trimming pared 5 bases from V and 4 bases from J, leaving 21 bases between. Germline CDR1 and CDR2: SGHDN and FVKESK. CDR3 length: 17 residues.

The rearrangement joins TRBV14 to TRBJ1-6; 7 nucleotides line up with TRBD1. The junction had 3 bases not matched to a gene; V was cut back by 1 base and J by 6 bases. Germline V gene data show CDR1 as SGHDN and CDR2 as FVKESK. The CDR3 loop spans 15 amino acids. CDR3 sequence: CASSQVGGGNSPLHF. The CDR3 DNA is TGTGCCAGCAGCCAAGTAGGGGGCGGTAATTCACCCCTCCACTTT.

The rearrangement links TRBV10-2 to TRBJ2-7, with a possible D match to TRBD1 (5 bases). The germline V gene has CDR1 WSHSY and CDR2 SAAADI. The CDR3 sequence is 12 residues long. V lost 8 bases, J lost 6 bases, and 14 bases lay in between. DNA of the CDR3: TGCGCCAGCCTACTGGGGCTTGGCGAGCAGTACTTC. It codes for CASLLGLGEQYF.

As DNA, the CDR3 is TGTGCCAGCAGCGTAAGACAGGGTCTATTCTCTGGAAACACCATATATTTT. As protein: CASSVRQGLFSGNTIYF. This rearrangement joins TRBV2 to TRBJ1-3, with TRBD1 identical over 7 bases. The germline CDR1 and CDR2 sequences are SNHLY and FYNNEI. CDR3 length: 17 residues. The V and J ends lost 6 bases and 0 bases, in that order; junction bases with no gene match: 11.

The rearrangement links TRBV14 to TRBJ1-2; possibly TRBD1 for D (6 bases). This CDR3 is 13 amino acids long. CDR1 and CDR2 from the germline V gene are SGHDN and FVKESK. V was clipped by 3 bases and J by 14 bases, with 19 bases between them. The CDR3 DNA sequence: TGTGCCAGCAGCCATACCAGGGGCCCCTTAGTGACCTTC. It specifies CASSHTRGPLVTF. Using reference TRBV14 and TRBJ1-2 for the parts outside the CDR3, the full variable domain is EAGVTQFPSHSVIEKGQTVTLRCDPISGHDNLYWYRRVMGKEIKFLLHFVKESKQDESGMPNNRFLAERTGGTYSTLKVQPAELEDSGVYFCASSHTRGPLVTFGSGTRLTVV.

This clone is a singleton in its sample. The chain employs TRBV27 and TRBJ1-1; D perhaps matches TRBD1 (6 bases). CDR1 and CDR2 (germline): MNHEY, SMNVEV (reference sequence). The CDR3 sequence is 15 residues long. V lost 6 bases and J 3 bases, leaving 17 bases between the germline ends. CDR3 protein: CASRLGGASYTEAFF. The CDR3 DNA follows: TGTGCCAGCAGGTTGGGGGGGGCGTCCTACACTGAAGCTTTCTTT.

This chain's CDR3 is CASTLQSANEKLFF. The CDR3 DNA is TGTGCCAGCACACTACAATCCGCTAATGAAAAACTGTTTTTT. The V and J genes are TRBV6-6 and TRBJ1-4; D is unclear. The germline V and J ends were trimmed by 7 bases and 3 bases, with 12 bases remaining between them. The CDR3 covers 14 residues. CDR1 is MNHNY and CDR2 is SVGAGI in the germline V gene (reference sequence).

The chain is built from TRBV7-9 and TRBJ2-1; weak D call: TRBD1 (8 bases). Per germline, CDR1 SEHNR and CDR2 FQNEAQ (reference sequence). V was clipped by 7 bases and J by 9 bases, with 19 bases between them. This CDR3 is built from 14 residues. The CDR3 region has the DNA TGTGCCAGCACCCTGGACAGGGAGGGCGGTGAGCAGTTCTTC. The encoded protein is CASTLDREGGEQFF.

This clone was counted only a few times. The chain couples TRBV7-9 to TRBJ1-2; no definite D call. The CDR3 spans 15 residues. Looked up from germline, CDR1 is SEHNR and CDR2 is FQNEAQ (reference sequence). The germline V and J ends were trimmed by 1 base and 1 base, with 10 bases remaining between them. This CDR3 reads CASSLDPYRNYGYTF. The CDR3 DNA sequence: TGTGCCAGCAGCTTAGACCCCTACCGTAACTATGGCTACACCTTC.

The chain has TRBV14 and TRBJ1-1; 8 bases are a match to TRBD1. V shed 5 bases, J shed 1 base, and the junction held 6 bases outside the gene matches. The CDR3 runs 15 residues. CDR1 is SGHDN, CDR2 FVKESK, per germline. The CDR3 protein is CASSLAGTGNTEAFF. The CDR3 coding sequence is TGTGCCAGCAGCTTAGCCGGGACAGGGAACACTGAAGCTTTCTTT.

This clone has more than one count but fewer than ten. This rearrangement joins TRBV6-5 to TRBJ1-2, with D tentatively TRBD1 (5 bases). The CDR3 has 12 residues. Trimming took 10 bases from V and 0 from J, leaving 9 bases between them. Germline CDR1 MNHEY, CDR2 SVGAGI. The CDR3 sequence is CATVTANYGYTF. The CDR3, as DNA: TGTGCCACCGTGACAGCTAACTATGGCTACACCTTC.

This rearrangement joins TRBV13 to TRBJ1-1; D gene uncertain. Trimming left V 6 bases short and J 1 base short, with 12 bases between. From germline, CDR1 is PRHDT and CDR2 FYEKMQ (reference sequence). The CDR3 extends over 14 amino acids. The CDR3, as DNA: TGTGCCAGCAGTTACGAGGGAGGGAACACTGAAGCTTTCTTT. Residues: CASSYEGGNTEAFF.

This chain connects TRBV11-1 to TRBJ1-4; maybe TRBD1 (6 bases). In germline, CDR1 is SGHAT, CDR2 FQDESV (reference sequence). This CDR3 comprises 15 residues. Trimming left V 3 bases short and J 3 bases short, with 11 bases between. The CDR3 bases are TGTGCCAGCAGCTTCACAGGGTCGTCTAATGAAAAACTGTTTTTT. This codes for CASSFTGSSNEKLFF. The whole variable domain, filled in from reference TRBV11-1 and TRBJ1-4, reads EAEVAQSPRYKITEKSQAVAFWCDPISGHATLYWYRQILGQGPELLVQFQDESVVDDSQLPKDRFSAERLKGVDSTLKIQPAELGDSAMYLCASSFTGSSNEKLFFGSGTQLSVL.

The chain combines TRBV18 with TRBJ1-6, with no clear D. V lost 2 bases and J lost 7, with 12 bases in between. This CDR3 spans 15 amino acids. Germline V gives CDR1 KGHSH, CDR2 LQKENI. In DNA form, the CDR3 reads TGTGCCAGCTCACCAGATCCGGGAGTAAATTCACCCCTCCACTTT. Protein product: CASSPDPGVNSPLHF.

The CDR3 is CASSPGHQNTEAFF. CDR3 nucleotide sequence: TGTGCCAGCAGCCCAGGACACCAGAACACTGAAGCTTTCTTT. V is TRBV27 and J is TRBJ1-1; possibly TRBD1 for D (5 bases). The germline CDR1 and CDR2 sequences are MNHEY and SMNVEV (reference sequence). This CDR3 has 14 residues. The V end was cut by 6 bases, the J end by 1 base, with 12 bases between.

This clone was seen a single time. The rearrangement uses TRBV5-4 and TRBJ2-7, with 7 bases lining up with TRBD2. The CDR3 has 13 amino acids. V shed 4 bases and J 1 base; nucleotides not matched to a gene: 2. CDR1 is SGHNT and CDR2 is YYREEE in the germline V gene (reference sequence). The CDR3 here is CASSPGGSYEQYF. Written as DNA, the CDR3 is TGTGCCAGCAGCCCGGGGGGATCCTACGAGCAGTACTTC.

This chain links TRBV4-2 with TRBJ2-7; TRBD1 matches at 7 bases. V lost 0 bases and J lost 3; bases outside the gene matches: 11. CDR1 LGHNA and CDR2 YNFKEQ come from the germline V gene. The CDR3 is 17 residues long. The CDR3: CASSQDFRGSAFYEQYF. DNA of the CDR3: TGTGCCAGCAGCCAAGATTTCAGGGGGTCCGCCTTCTACGAGCAGTACTTC.

The rearrangement links TRBV5-1 to TRBJ2-3; 8 bases line up with TRBD2. V was pared by 4 bases and J by 6 bases, with 10 bases of the junction left unmatched. The CDR3 totals 15 residues. Germline CDR1 and CDR2: SGHRS and YFSETQ. In DNA form, the CDR3 reads TGCGCCAGCAGCCAGACCCTCGGGGGGGCTGATACGCAGTATTTT. It encodes CASSQTLGGADTQYF.

The CDR3 loop is CASSLSGWNSYEQYF. CDR3 in DNA: TGTGCCAGCAGTTTAAGCGGATGGAACTCCTACGAGCAGTACTTC. The chain combines TRBV27 with TRBJ2-5; weak D call: TRBD2 (5 bases). The J call is uncertain, as TRBJ2-7 better fits the DNA end. The CDR3 has 15 amino acids. Germline V gene data show CDR1 as MNHEY and CDR2 as SMNVEV (reference sequence).

This clone was observed a few times. This chain connects TRBV4-3 to TRBJ1-3; the D gene is possibly TRBD1 (6 bases). The CDR3 spans 16 residues. V shed 0 bases and J shed 4 bases, with 13 bases lying between them. Per the germline V gene, CDR1 is LGHNA and CDR2 is YSLEER. The CDR3 sequence is CASSQDNTGTGNTIYF. Here the CDR3 DNA reads TGCGCCAGCAGCCAAGATAACACAGGGACAGGAAACACCATATATTTT.

For the CDR3, the DNA is TGTGCCAGCAGCTTGGTCTCGCAGGAACGCTATGGCTACACCTTC. As protein: CASSLVSQERYGYTF. The J gene is TRBJ1-2, the V gene TRBV5-6; D is undetermined. V lost 0 bases and J 4 bases, leaving 13 bases between the germline ends. The CDR3 runs to 15 residues. The germline V gene has CDR1 SGHDT and CDR2 YYEEEE.

The chain carries TRBV11-2 and TRBJ1-2; D not certain. This CDR3 has 11 residues. Trimming took off 1 base at V and 8 bases at J, with 5 bases between the two ends. Germline V gene data show CDR1 as SGHAT and CDR2 as FQNNGV. The CDR3 DNA is TGTGCCAGCAGCTTAGCCGGGGGCTACACCTTC. It yields the protein CASSLAGGYTF.

This rearrangement joins TRBV7-2 to TRBJ1-3, with D hard to call. With 3 bases removed from V and 0 bases from J, the gap between germline ends came to 9 bases. This CDR3 is 15 amino acids long. The germline V gene has CDR1 SGHTA and CDR2 FQGNSA. The CDR3 DNA reads as TGTGCCAGCAGCTTTGGGCCCCGCTCTGGAAACACCATATATTTT. Translation: CASSFGPRSGNTIYF.

In DNA, the CDR3 is TGTGCCAGCAGTGGACGGACTTTTAGCAATCAGCCCCAGCATTTT. This codes for CASSGRTFSNQPQHF. This sequence joins TRBV2 and TRBJ1-5; D unclear. Trimming took off 4 bases at V and 0 bases at J, with 10 bases between the two ends. Germline assignment: CDR1 SNHLY and CDR2 FYNNEI. The CDR3 is made up of 15 amino acids.

The rearrangement joins TRBV5-4 to TRBJ1-4; TRBD1 matches 7 bases. This CDR3 is built from 12 residues. CDR1 and CDR2 (germline): SGHNT, YYREEE (reference sequence). Germline trimming cut 0 bases from V and 10 bases from J; bases unmatched to any gene: 0. CDR3 DNA sequence: TGTGCCAGCAGCTTGGACAGGGGAAAACTGTTTTTT. It yields the protein CASSLDRGKLFF.

This clone was counted a single time. The chain has TRBV13 and TRBJ1-1; tentatively, D is TRBD1 (5 bases). Trimming removed 2 bases at V and 3 bases at J, with 13 bases between. CDR1 and CDR2 (germline): PRHDT, FYEKMQ (reference sequence). This CDR3 contains 15 residues. The CDR3 sequence: CASSLMRGWDTEAFF. The CDR3 DNA follows: TGTGCCAGCAGCTTAATGCGGGGGTGGGACACTGAAGCTTTCTTT. Drawing the rest from reference TRBV13 and TRBJ1-1, the complete variable domain is AAGVIQSPRHLIKEKRETATLKCYPIPRHDTVYWYQQGPGQDPQFLISFYEKMQSDKGSIPDRFSAQQFSDYHSELNMSSLELGDSALYFCASSLMRGWDTEAFFGQGTRLTVV.

This clone was observed a handful of times. A read error may account for a junction end that differs from germline. The chain joins TRBV5-5 to TRBJ1-4; 7 bases line up with TRBD1. Germline loops: CDR1 SGHKS, CDR2 YYEKEE (reference sequence). This CDR3 is built from 15 residues. Here the CDR3 DNA reads TGTGCCAGCAGCAACGGACAGGTGGGGTATGAAAAACTGTCTTTT. Translating gives CASSNGQVGYEKLSF.